Below are 21 T cell receptor beta chains sequenced from a single sample in a study of a mutant IDH1 vaccine in newly diagnosed glioma. Time point indicated: week 11, during vaccination. Vaccination comprised doses that each held 300 ug of mutant IDH1 20-mer peptide, plus topical imiquimod. No antigens are known for them. Sequenced by immunoSEQ multiplex PCR; TCRdb stores in-frame clones only, minus some. The sample carries tens of thousands of clones, roughly 89% recorded once. The input for sequencing was PBMCs, taken from a glioma patient whose treatment included an IDH1 peptide vaccine. The receptor set was obtained from a young man with glioma.

V usage is TRBV30 and J usage is TRBJ2-7; no clear D. This CDR3 contains 12 residues. CDR1 is GTSNPN and CDR2 is SVGIG in the germline V gene (reference sequence). V gave up 0 bases and J gave up 6 bases, with 9 bases separating them. The CDR3 DNA sequence: TGTGCCTGGAGTGTACGAAATACCGAGCAGTACTTC. It yields the protein CAWSVRNTEQYF.

The chain combines TRBV2 with TRBJ2-3; perhaps D is TRBD1 or TRBD2 (5 bases each). Germline CDR1 reads SNHLY; CDR2 reads FYNNEI. V gave up 8 bases and J gave up 0 bases, with 12 bases separating them. This CDR3 spans 14 amino acids. The CDR3 is CASGGGLSTDTQYF. The CDR3 region has the DNA TGTGCCAGCGGGGGTGGACTTAGCACAGATACGCAGTATTTT.

The chain joins TRBV7-6 to TRBJ1-5, with a tentative D call TRBD1 (5 bases). This CDR3 is built from 15 residues. Trimming took 0 bases from V and 6 from J, leaving 12 bases between them. The germline gives CDR1 SGHVS, CDR2 FNYEAQ. As DNA, the CDR3 is TGTGCCAGCAGCTTAGCGACGGGGGTAGGTCAGCCCCAGCATTTT. It specifies CASSLATGVGQPQHF.

V gene TRBV5-1 combines with J gene TRBJ2-5; 10 bases are shared with TRBD2. CDR1 and CDR2 from the germline V gene are SGHRS and YFSETQ. The J segment lost 5 bases and the V segment lost 0 bases, leaving 7 bases of the junction unmatched. This CDR3 is built from 16 residues. CDR3 sequence: CASSLAASGSSETQYF. The DNA for the CDR3 is TGCGCCAGCAGCTTGGCGGCTAGCGGGAGCAGCGAGACCCAGTACTTC. Using reference TRBV5-1 and TRBJ2-5 for the parts outside the CDR3, the full variable domain is KAGVTQTPRYLIKTRGQQVTLSCSPISGHRSVSWYQQTPGQGLQFLFEYFSETQRNKGNFPGRFSGRQFSNSRSEMNVSTLELGDSALYLCASSLAASGSSETQYFGPGTRLLVL.

The genes are TRBV5-6 and TRBJ2-6, with D possibly matching TRBD1 (6 bases). The CDR3 sequence is 16 residues long. In germline, CDR1 is SGHDT, CDR2 YYEEEE. V lost 1 base and J lost 0, with 8 bases in between. The CDR3: CASSLQGFSGANVLTF. CDR3 DNA: TGTGCCAGCAGCTTGCAGGGGTTCTCTGGGGCCAACGTCCTGACTTTC.

The chain is built from TRBV15 and TRBJ2-7; TRBD1 matches 7 bases. Germline V lookup: CDR1 LNHNV, CDR2 YYDKDF (reference sequence). This CDR3 has 17 amino acids. Trimming removed 3 bases from V and 2 bases from J; junction bases left unmatched: 13. In nucleotides, the CDR3 is TGTGCCACCAGCAGGGACAGGAACTCCCTCACAACCTACGAGCAGTACTTC. Translating it yields CATSRDRNSLTTYEQYF.

This clone was seen once. This chain links TRBV9 with TRBJ1-2, with D tentatively TRBD1 (5 bases). Trimming cost V 0 bases and J 8 bases, with 8 bases left between them. Germline CDR1 is SGDLS and CDR2 is YYNGEE. The CDR3 spans 12 residues. This CDR3 is CASSVAGYGYTF. The CDR3 coding sequence is TGTGCCAGCAGCGTAGCAGGGTACGGCTACACCTTC. Full variable domain (missing parts from reference TRBV9 and TRBJ1-2): DSGVTQTPKHLITATGQRVTLRCSPRSGDLSVYWYQQSLDQGLQFLIQYYNGEERAKGNILERFSAQQFPDLHSELNLSSLELGDSALYFCASSVAGYGYTFGSGTRLTVV.

By proportion, this clone is hyperexpanded. V and J are TRBV14 and TRBJ2-1; TRBD2 is a possible D gene (5 bases). The germline V gene has CDR1 SGHDN and CDR2 FVKESK. CDR3 size: 13 residues. V lost 2 bases and J lost 5, with 7 bases in between. The CDR3: CASSQLADNEQFF. The CDR3, as DNA: TGTGCCAGCAGCCAACTAGCCGACAATGAGCAGTTCTTC.

The V call is TRBV29-1, the J call TRBJ1-5; D call uncertain. This CDR3 spans 13 amino acids. Trimming left V 3 bases short and J 3 bases short, with 9 bases between. In germline, CDR1 is SQVTM, CDR2 ANQGSEA. DNA for the CDR3: TGCAGCGTTGACGGCGGGCCCAATCAGCCCCAGCATTTT. Translated: CSVDGGPNQPQHF.

The V call is TRBV21-1, the J call TRBJ2-6; the D call of TRBD1 is as the table states it, not checked on the DNA. TRBV21-1 is noted as a pseudogene. The CDR3 extends over 16 amino acids. The CDR3 protein is CASSTRDREFANVLTF. In DNA form, the CDR3 reads TGTGCCAGCAGTACCCGGGACAGGGAATTCGCCAACGTCCTGACTTTC.

This sequence joins TRBV2 and TRBJ2-7; D perhaps matches TRBD1 (6 bases). Trimming removed 1 base from V and 2 bases from J, with 15 bases in between. The CDR3 is 16 amino acids. Germline V lookup: CDR1 SNHLY, CDR2 FYNNEI. This CDR3 is CASSEGMTTGAYEQYF. The CDR3 DNA is TGTGCCAGCAGTGAAGGGATGACGACAGGAGCCTACGAGCAGTACTTC.

The chain combines TRBV29-1 with TRBJ2-7, with D maybe TRBD1 (6 bases). The V end was cut by 4 bases, the J end by 6 bases, with 13 bases between. The CDR3 extends over 12 amino acids. The germline V gene encodes CDR1 SQVTM and CDR2 ANQGSEA. The CDR3 reads CSVAQGSGEQYF. In DNA, the CDR3 is TGCAGCGTTGCCCAGGGGTCCGGCGAGCAGTACTTC.

The V and J genes are TRBV25-1 and TRBJ1-2; D remains ambiguous. The V end lost 3 bases, the J end lost 2 bases, and 16 bases lay between the germline ends. This CDR3 region has 16 residues. In germline, CDR1 is MGHDK, CDR2 SYGVNS. The DNA of the CDR3 is TGTGCCAGCAGTGAGGCCGGGATTCTTACCAACTATGGCTACACCTTC. Encoded protein: CASSEAGILTNYGYTF.

The rearrangement uses TRBV14 and TRBJ1-5, with D possibly matching TRBD1 (5 bases). Germline V gene sequence: CDR1 SGHDN, CDR2 FVKESK. The V and J ends lost 4 bases and 0 bases respectively, with 10 bases between them. This CDR3 has 15 amino acids. As DNA, the CDR3 is TGTGCCAGCAGCCGAGAACAGGATAGCAATCAGCCCCAGCATTTT. Its translation: CASSREQDSNQPQHF.

The table lists this clone with a few counts. This rearrangement joins TRBV9 to TRBJ1-1, with D unclear. Germline V gives CDR1 SGDLS, CDR2 YYNGEE. The CDR3 has 14 residues. Trimming left V 0 bases short and J 0 bases short, with 6 bases between. The CDR3 is CASSVGHLNTEAFF. CDR3 bases: TGTGCCAGCAGCGTAGGACATTTGAACACTGAAGCTTTCTTT.

The V call is TRBV5-1, the J call TRBJ2-7; D might be TRBD1 (6 bases). The germline V and J ends were trimmed by 4 bases and 0 bases, with 14 bases remaining between them. This CDR3 region has 15 residues. Germline lookup yields CDR1 SGHRS and CDR2 YFSETQ. CDR3 DNA sequence: TGCGCCAGCAGCCGAGGGACAACCAACTCCTACGAGCAGTACTTC. Amino acid sequence: CASSRGTTNSYEQYF.

CDR3 protein: CATSPHLQETQYF. For the CDR3, the DNA is TGTGCCACCAGCCCCCACTTACAAGAGACCCAGTACTTC. The J gene is TRBJ2-5, the V gene TRBV6-1; no firm D call. Per the germline V gene, CDR1 is MNHNS and CDR2 is SASEGT. The CDR3 is 13 amino acids. V was pared by 10 bases and J by 2 bases, with 14 bases between.

The chain has TRBV10-3 and TRBJ1-1, with D tentatively TRBD1 (5 bases). CDR3 length: 12 residues. Trimming shortened V by 6 bases and J by 3 bases, and 8 bases separated the two germline ends. Per germline, CDR1 ENHRY and CDR2 SYGVKD. As DNA, the CDR3 is TGTGCCATCAGGTCCAGGGACACTGAAGCTTTCTTT. Its translation: CAIRSRDTEAFF.

The rearrangement joins TRBV7-2 to TRBJ2-7, with TRBD2 identical over 12 bases. CDR3 length: 15 residues. J lost 5 bases, V lost 3 bases, and 5 bases had no gene match. CDR1 and CDR2 from the germline V gene are SGHTA and FQGNSA. CDR3 in DNA: TGTGCCAGCAGCTTCACAGGACTAGCGGGAAACGAGCAGTACTTC. Translating gives CASSFTGLAGNEQYF.

V and J are TRBV9 and TRBJ2-7; TRBD2 matches 10 bases. The CDR3 contains 16 residues. The J segment lost 4 bases and the V segment lost 1 base, leaving 8 bases of the junction unmatched. Germline CDR1 SGDLS, CDR2 YYNGEE. CDR3 residues: CASSVTQTSGNYEQYF. CDR3 DNA sequence: TGTGCCAGCAGCGTAACCCAAACTAGCGGGAATTACGAGCAGTACTTC. Drawing the rest from reference TRBV9 and TRBJ2-7, the complete variable domain is DSGVTQTPKHLITATGQRVTLRCSPRSGDLSVYWYQQSLDQGLQFLIQYYNGEERAKGNILERFSAQQFPDLHSELNLSSLELGDSALYFCASSVTQTSGNYEQYFGPGTRLTVT.

The chain couples TRBV6-6 to TRBJ2-7; 10 nucleotides agree with TRBD1. In germline, CDR1 is MNHNY, CDR2 SVGAGI (reference sequence). V trimming: 6 bases; J trimming: 3 bases; junction bases outside the gene matches: 5. This CDR3 is built from 14 residues. The CDR3: CASSHDRGHYEQYF. The DNA for the CDR3 is TGTGCCAGCAGCCACGACAGGGGGCACTACGAGCAGTACTTC.